Following are 6 T cell receptor beta chains from one sample sequenced in a study of CD8 T cells in Susac syndrome. Random hexamers served to reverse transcribe about 0.5 to 1 ug RNA. TCRdb ran MiXCR on the immunoSEQ multiplex PCR reads and lists one entry per CDR3 protein. The sample carries around 280,000 distinct CDR3 sequences, roughly 81% recorded once. Sequencing input: CD8+ T cells from PBMCs. These TCRs come from a human donor with multiple sclerosis.

This rearrangement joins TRBV7-9 to TRBJ2-3, with D unresolved. The CDR3 extends over 13 amino acids. The germline V and J ends were trimmed by 5 bases and 4 bases, with 10 bases remaining between them. Germline V gene sequence: CDR1 SEHNR, CDR2 FQNEAQ (reference sequence). CDR3 loop: CASSQIGADTQYF. The CDR3 DNA reads TGTGCCAGCAGCCAAATAGGCGCAGATACGCAGTATTTT. The complete variable domain, with remaining parts taken from reference TRBV7-9 and TRBJ2-3, reads DTGVSQNPRHKITKRGQNVTFRCDPISEHNRLYWYRQTLGQGPEFLTYFQNEAQLEKSRLLSDRFSAERPKGSFSTLEIQRTEQGDSAMYLCASSQIGADTQYFGPGTRLTVL.

The chain joins TRBV6-1 to TRBJ2-1; 13 nucleotides agree with TRBD2. J was trimmed by 7 bases and V by 6 bases; bases with no gene match: 15. Germline V gene sequence: CDR1 MNHNS, CDR2 SASEGT. The CDR3 is made up of 18 amino acids. CDR3 protein: CASRTRPGLAGEGNEQFF. In DNA, the CDR3 is TGTGCCAGCAGAACCCGACCCGGACTAGCGGGAGAGGGGAATGAGCAGTTCTTC.

The chain recombines TRBV7-9 with TRBJ2-7, with 8 bases fitting TRBD2. Germline loops: CDR1 SEHNR, CDR2 FQNEAQ (reference sequence). Trimming cost V 5 bases and J 5 bases; bases outside gene matches: 11. This CDR3 spans 15 amino acids. CDR3 residues: CASSPREGTTHEQYF. The CDR3 bases are TGTGCCAGCAGCCCCCGGGAGGGGACGACCCACGAGCAGTACTTC.

The genes are TRBV27 and TRBJ1-5; D uncertain. This CDR3 is 15 amino acids long. The germline V gene encodes CDR1 MNHEY and CDR2 SMNVEV (reference sequence). With 7 bases removed from V and 2 bases from J, the gap between germline ends came to 15 bases. This CDR3 is CASNRLSDRNQPQHF. The CDR3 DNA reads TGTGCCAGCAACAGATTATCTGATCGCAATCAGCCCCAGCATTTT.

V and J are TRBV9 and TRBJ2-1, with TRBD1 as a possible D gene (5 bases). The germline V and J ends were trimmed by 3 bases and 3 bases, with 10 bases remaining between them. CDR1 and CDR2 (germline): SGDLS, YYNGEE. The CDR3 length is 14 residues. DNA of the CDR3: TGTGCCAGCAGCGATGATGACAGCTACAATGAGCAGTTCTTC. Protein product: CASSDDDSYNEQFF.

This chain joins TRBV30 and TRBJ2-7; D is uncertain. V was pared by 0 bases and J by 5 bases, with 8 bases between. Per germline, CDR1 GTSNPN and CDR2 SVGIG (reference sequence). This CDR3 has 12 residues. CDR3 nucleotides: TGTGCCTGGAGTGTACAACCGGACGAGCAGTACTTC. This encodes CAWSVQPDEQYF.